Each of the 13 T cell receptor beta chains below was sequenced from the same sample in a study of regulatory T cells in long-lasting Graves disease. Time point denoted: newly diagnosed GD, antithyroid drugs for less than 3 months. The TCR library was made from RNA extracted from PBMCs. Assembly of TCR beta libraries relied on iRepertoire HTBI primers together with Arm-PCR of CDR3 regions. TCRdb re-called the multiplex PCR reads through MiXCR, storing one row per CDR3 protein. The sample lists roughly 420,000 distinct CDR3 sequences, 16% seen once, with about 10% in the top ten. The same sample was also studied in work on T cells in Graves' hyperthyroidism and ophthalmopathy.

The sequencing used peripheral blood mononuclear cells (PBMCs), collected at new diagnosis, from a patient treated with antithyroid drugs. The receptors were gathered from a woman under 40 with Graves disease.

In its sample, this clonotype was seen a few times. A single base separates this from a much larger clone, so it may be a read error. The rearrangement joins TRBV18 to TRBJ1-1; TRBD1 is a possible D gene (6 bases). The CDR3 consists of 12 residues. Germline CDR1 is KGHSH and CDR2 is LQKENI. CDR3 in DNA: TGTGCCGGCTCACCTCTCCAGGGGGAAGCTTTCTTT. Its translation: CAGSPLQGEAFF.

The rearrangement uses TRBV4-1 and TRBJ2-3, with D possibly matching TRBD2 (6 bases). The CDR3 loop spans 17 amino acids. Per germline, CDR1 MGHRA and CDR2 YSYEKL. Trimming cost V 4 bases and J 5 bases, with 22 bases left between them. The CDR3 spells CASSRGGGVVVIDTQYF. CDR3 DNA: TGCGCCAGCAGCCGGGGCGGCGGGGTCGTTGTGATAGATACGCAGTATTTT.

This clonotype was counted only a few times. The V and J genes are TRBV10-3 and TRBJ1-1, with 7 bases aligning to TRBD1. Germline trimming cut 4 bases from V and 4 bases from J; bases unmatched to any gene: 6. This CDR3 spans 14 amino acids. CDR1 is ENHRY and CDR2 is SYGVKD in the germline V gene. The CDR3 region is CAISGQGFLTEAFF. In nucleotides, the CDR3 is TGTGCCATCAGTGGACAGGGTTTTCTCACTGAAGCTTTCTTT.

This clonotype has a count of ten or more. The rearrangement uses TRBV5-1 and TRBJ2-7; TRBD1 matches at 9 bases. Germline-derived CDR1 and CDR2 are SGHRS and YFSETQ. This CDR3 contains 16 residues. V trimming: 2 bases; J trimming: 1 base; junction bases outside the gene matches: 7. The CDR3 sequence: CASSFFIDRGSYEQYF. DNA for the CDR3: TGCGCCAGCAGCTTCTTTATAGACAGGGGGTCCTACGAGCAGTACTTC.

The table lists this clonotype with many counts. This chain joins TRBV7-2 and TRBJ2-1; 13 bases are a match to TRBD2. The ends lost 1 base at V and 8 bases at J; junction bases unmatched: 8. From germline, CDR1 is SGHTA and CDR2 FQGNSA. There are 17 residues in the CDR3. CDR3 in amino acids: CASSLDRTSGSMDEQFF. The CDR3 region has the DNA TGTGCCAGCAGCTTAGATCGGACTAGCGGGAGTATGGATGAGCAGTTCTTC.

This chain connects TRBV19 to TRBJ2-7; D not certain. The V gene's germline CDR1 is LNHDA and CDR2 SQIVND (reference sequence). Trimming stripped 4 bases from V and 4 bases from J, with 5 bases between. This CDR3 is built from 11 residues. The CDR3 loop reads CASSNKYEQYF. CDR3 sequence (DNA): TGTGCCAGTAGTAACAAGTACGAGCAGTACTTC.

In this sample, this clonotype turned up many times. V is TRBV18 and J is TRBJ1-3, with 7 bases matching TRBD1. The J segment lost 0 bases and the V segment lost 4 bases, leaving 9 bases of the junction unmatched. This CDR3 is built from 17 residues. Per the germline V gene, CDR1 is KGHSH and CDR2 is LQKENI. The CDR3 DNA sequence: TGTGCCAGCTCACAAGCGGGGGGACAGCACTCTGGAAACACCATATATTTT. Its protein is CASSQAGGQHSGNTIYF.

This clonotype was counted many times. The CDR3 DNA sequence: TGTGCCAGCAGCCTATTACCCCAGTATAGCAATCAGCCCCAGCATTTT. Its protein product is CASSLLPQYSNQPQHF. The gene calls are TRBV7-2 and TRBJ1-5; D ambiguous. The CDR3 is 16 amino acids. Trimming stripped 5 bases from V and 0 bases from J, with 14 bases between. Germline assignment: CDR1 SGHTA and CDR2 FQGNSA.

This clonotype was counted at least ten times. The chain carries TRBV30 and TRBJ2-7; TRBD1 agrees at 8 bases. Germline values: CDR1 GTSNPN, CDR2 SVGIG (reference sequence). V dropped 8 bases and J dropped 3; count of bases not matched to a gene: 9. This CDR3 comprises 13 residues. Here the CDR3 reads CASTGQGVYEQYF. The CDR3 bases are TGTGCCAGCACCGGACAGGGAGTCTACGAGCAGTACTTC.

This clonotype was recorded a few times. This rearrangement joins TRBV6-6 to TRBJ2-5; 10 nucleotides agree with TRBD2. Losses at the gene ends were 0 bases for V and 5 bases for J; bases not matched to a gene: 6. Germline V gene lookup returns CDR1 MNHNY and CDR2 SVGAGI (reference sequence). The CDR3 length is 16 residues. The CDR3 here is CASSYSGAGGPETQYF. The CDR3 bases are TGTGCCAGCAGTTACTCGGGAGCGGGAGGGCCGGAGACCCAGTACTTC.

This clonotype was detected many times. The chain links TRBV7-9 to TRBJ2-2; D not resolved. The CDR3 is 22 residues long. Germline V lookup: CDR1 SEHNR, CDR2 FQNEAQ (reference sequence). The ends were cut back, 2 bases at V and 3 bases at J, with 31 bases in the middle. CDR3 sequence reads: CASSLPAPTEARPRLDTGELFF. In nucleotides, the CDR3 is TGTGCCAGCAGCTTACCTGCGCCTACCGAGGCCCGCCCACGTCTCGACACCGGGGAGCTGTTTTTT.

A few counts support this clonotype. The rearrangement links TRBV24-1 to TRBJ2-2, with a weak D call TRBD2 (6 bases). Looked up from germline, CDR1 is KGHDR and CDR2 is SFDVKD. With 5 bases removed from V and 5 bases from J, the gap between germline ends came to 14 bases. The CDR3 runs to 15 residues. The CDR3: CATSGSGARTGELFF. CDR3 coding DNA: TGTGCCACCAGTGGGTCGGGAGCGAGGACCGGGGAGCTGTTTTTT.

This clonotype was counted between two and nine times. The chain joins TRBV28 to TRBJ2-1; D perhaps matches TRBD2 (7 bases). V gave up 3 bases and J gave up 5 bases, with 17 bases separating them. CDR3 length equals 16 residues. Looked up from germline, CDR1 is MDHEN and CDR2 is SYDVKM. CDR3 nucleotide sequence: TGTGCCAGCAGTTTCCAAGGGGGGGGGAATGACAATGAGCAGTTCTTC. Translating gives CASSFQGGGNDNEQFF.